A single sample is the source of the 11 T cell receptor beta chains below, sequenced in a study of blood T cell repertoires in COVID-19 (dated by TCRdb to 2018 to 2021). The library was built by means of the immunoSEQ multiplex PCR assay. Imported from immuneACCESS, the table was reduced by TCRdb to in-frame sequences with V and J called. These copies leave out some clones; in studies compared against another copy, an unresolved V gene accounts for under half, and the cause of the remainder is not known. Recorded for this sample are about 300,000 clones; roughly 86% of them occurred a single time. In total, the top ten clones hold 2.5% to 3.5% of the sample. The sequenced sample consisted of PBMCs or T cells enriched from blood (not recorded which). These receptor sequences come from a woman aged 45-60 years who had been exposed to COVID-19.

V gene TRBV19 combines with J gene TRBJ1-4; D gene unclear. CDR1 and CDR2 from the germline V gene are LNHDA and SQIVND (reference sequence). This CDR3 comprises 15 residues. Trimming took off 8 bases at V and 4 bases at J, with 17 bases between the two ends. The CDR3, as DNA: TGTGCCAGTGCCCCCAGACATCTCCTTAATGAAAAACTGTTTTTT. It translates to CASAPRHLLNEKLFF.

The V call is TRBV10-3, the J call TRBJ2-2; D perhaps matches TRBD2 (5 bases). This CDR3 comprises 14 residues. Germline V gene data show CDR1 as ENHRY and CDR2 as SYGVKD. Trimming took off 8 bases at V and 7 bases at J, with 17 bases between the two ends. This CDR3 is CAIGVGKGSGELFF. The CDR3 DNA reads as TGTGCCATCGGGGTCGGGAAGGGCAGCGGGGAGCTGTTTTTT.

This rearrangement joins TRBV3-1 (or the pseudogene TRBV3-2) to TRBJ2-2; 7 bases are a match to TRBD2. From germline, CDR1 is LGHDT and CDR2 YNNKEL (reference sequence). The CDR3 loop spans 18 amino acids. The V and J ends lost 5 bases and 3 bases, in that order; junction bases with no gene match: 15. The CDR3 loop reads CASSGGGMGQIYTGELFF. The CDR3 DNA follows: TGTGCCAGCAGCGGGGGAGGGATGGGCCAGATCTACACCGGGGAGCTGTTTTTT.

V gene TRBV7-9 combines with J gene TRBJ2-7, with D perhaps TRBD2 (6 bases). The germline V and J ends were trimmed by 0 bases and 0 bases, with 9 bases remaining between them. CDR1 is SEHNR and CDR2 is FQNEAQ in the germline V gene (reference sequence). The CDR3 is 15 amino acids. Here the CDR3 DNA reads TGTGCCAGCAGCTTAGCGCGGGGAAGCTCCTACGAGCAGTACTTC. Encoded protein: CASSLARGSSYEQYF.

The chain couples TRBV30 to TRBJ1-4; D might be TRBD1 (5 bases). V dropped 1 base and J dropped 8 bases, with 14 bases sitting between them. The CDR3 spans 14 residues. Per germline, CDR1 GTSNPN and CDR2 SVGIG (reference sequence). Here the CDR3 DNA reads TGTGCCTGGAGTGGGATAGGGGAACCGGAAAAACTGTTTTTT. Translating it yields CAWSGIGEPEKLFF.

The chain carries TRBV5-5 and TRBJ2-7; 10 bases are shared with TRBD1. V lost 4 bases and J lost 2; bases outside the gene matches: 6. The germline V gene encodes CDR1 SGHKS and CDR2 YYEKEE (reference sequence). This CDR3 has 15 residues. The CDR3 region has the DNA TGTGCCAGCAGCCTCGGGACAGGGGTAACCTACGAGCAGTACTTC. This sequence encodes CASSLGTGVTYEQYF.

This chain joins TRBV19 and TRBJ1-6, with D perhaps TRBD1 (6 bases). CDR1 is LNHDA and CDR2 is SQIVND in the germline V gene (reference sequence). V was clipped by 3 bases and J by 7 bases, with 10 bases between them. The CDR3 covers 14 residues. CDR3 protein: CASSMGGRNSPLHF. In DNA, the CDR3 is TGTGCCAGTAGTATGGGGGGGCGAAATTCACCCCTCCACTTT.

The rearrangement links TRBV5-8 to TRBJ1-3; 8 bases align to TRBD1. The CDR3 totals 16 residues. Per germline, CDR1 SGHTS and CDR2 YDEGEE. J gave up 3 bases and V 0 bases, and 5 bases lay outside the gene matches. CDR3 sequence reads: CASSLDAGGIGNTIYF. CDR3 sequence (DNA): TGTGCCAGCAGCTTGGACGCAGGGGGCATTGGAAACACCATATATTTT.

The chain combines TRBV5-1 with TRBJ1-2; unclear D gene. From germline, CDR1 is SGHRS and CDR2 YFSETQ. V lost 4 bases, J lost 4 bases, and 17 bases lay in between. The CDR3 is 15 residues long. Here the CDR3 reads CASSVTPDNFYGYTF. The DNA for the CDR3 is TGCGCCAGCAGCGTGACACCCGACAATTTCTATGGCTACACCTTC.

V is TRBV28 and J is TRBJ1-2; D may be TRBD1 (6 bases). V was cut by 1 base and J by 6 bases, with 9 bases left in between. The germline CDR1 and CDR2 sequences are MDHEN and SYDVKM. This CDR3 contains 13 residues. CDR3 sequence: CASSLLQGDGYTF. The CDR3 DNA sequence: TGTGCCAGCAGTTTATTACAGGGCGATGGCTACACCTTC.

This clone was found a few times. The chain links TRBV20-1 to TRBJ1-4; 7 bases agree with TRBD1. This CDR3 spans 16 amino acids. CDR1 and CDR2 from the germline V gene are DFQATT and SNEGSKA (reference sequence). The V and J ends lost 3 bases and 0 bases, in that order; junction bases with no gene match: 7. The CDR3, as DNA: TGCAGTGCTAGTCGGACAGGCCGAGCAACTAATGAAAAACTGTTTTTT. It yields the protein CSASRTGRATNEKLFF.